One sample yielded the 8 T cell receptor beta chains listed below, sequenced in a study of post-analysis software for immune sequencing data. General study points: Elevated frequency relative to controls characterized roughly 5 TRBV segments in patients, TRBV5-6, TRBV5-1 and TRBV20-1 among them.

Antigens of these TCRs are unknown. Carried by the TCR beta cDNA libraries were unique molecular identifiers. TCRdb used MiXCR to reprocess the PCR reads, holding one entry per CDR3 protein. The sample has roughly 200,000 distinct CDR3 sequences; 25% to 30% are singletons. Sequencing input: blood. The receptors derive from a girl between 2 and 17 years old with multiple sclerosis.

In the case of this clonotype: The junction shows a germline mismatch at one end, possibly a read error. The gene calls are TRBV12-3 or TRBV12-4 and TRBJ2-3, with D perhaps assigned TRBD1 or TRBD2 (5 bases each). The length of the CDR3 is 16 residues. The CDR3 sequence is CASSPQGAGGSDAQYF. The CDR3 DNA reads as TGTGCCAGCAGTCCCCAAGGGGCGGGTGGCTCAGATGCGCAGTATTTT.

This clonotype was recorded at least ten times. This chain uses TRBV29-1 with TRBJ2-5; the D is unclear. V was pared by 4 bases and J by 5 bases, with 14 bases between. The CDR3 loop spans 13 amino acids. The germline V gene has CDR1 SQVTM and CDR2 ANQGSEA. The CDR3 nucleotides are TGCAGCGTTGTCTCAGGCCCCGGGGAGACCCAGTACTTC. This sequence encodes CSVVSGPGETQYF. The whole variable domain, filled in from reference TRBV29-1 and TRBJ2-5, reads SAVISQKPSRDICQRGTSLTIQCQVDSQVTMMFWYRQQPGQSLTLIATANQGSEATYESGFVIDKFPISRPNLTFSTLTVSNMSPEDSSIYLCSVVSGPGETQYFGPGTRLLVL.

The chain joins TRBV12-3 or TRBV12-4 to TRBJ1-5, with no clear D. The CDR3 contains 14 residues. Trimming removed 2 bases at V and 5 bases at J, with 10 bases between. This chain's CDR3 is CASSLRGIDQPQHF. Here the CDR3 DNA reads TGTGCCAGCAGTTTAAGAGGGATAGATCAGCCCCAGCATTTT.

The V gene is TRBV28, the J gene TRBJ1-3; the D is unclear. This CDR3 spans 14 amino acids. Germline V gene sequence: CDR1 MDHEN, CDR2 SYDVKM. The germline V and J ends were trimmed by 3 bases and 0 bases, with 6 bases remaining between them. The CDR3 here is CASSLGSSGNTIYF. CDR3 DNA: TGTGCCAGCAGTTTGGGGAGCTCTGGAAACACCATATATTTT.

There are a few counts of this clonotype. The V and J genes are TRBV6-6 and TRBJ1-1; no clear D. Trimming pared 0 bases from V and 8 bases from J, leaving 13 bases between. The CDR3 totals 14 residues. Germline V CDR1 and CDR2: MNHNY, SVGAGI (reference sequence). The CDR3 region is CASSYSGSGVEAFF. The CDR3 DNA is TGTGCCAGCAGTTACTCGGGTTCCGGGGTAGAAGCTTTCTTT.

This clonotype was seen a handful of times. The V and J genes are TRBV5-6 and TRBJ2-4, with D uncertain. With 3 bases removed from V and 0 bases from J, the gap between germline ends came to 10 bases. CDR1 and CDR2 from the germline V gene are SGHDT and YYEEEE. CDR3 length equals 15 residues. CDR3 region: CASSSSALAKNIQYF. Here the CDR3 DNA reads TGTGCCAGCAGCTCCTCGGCCCTAGCCAAAAACATTCAGTACTTC.

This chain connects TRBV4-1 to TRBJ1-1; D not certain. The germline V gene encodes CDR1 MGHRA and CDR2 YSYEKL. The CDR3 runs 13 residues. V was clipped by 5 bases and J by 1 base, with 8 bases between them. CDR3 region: CASSFDPNTEAFF. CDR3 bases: TGCGCCAGCAGCTTCGACCCGAACACTGAAGCTTTCTTT.

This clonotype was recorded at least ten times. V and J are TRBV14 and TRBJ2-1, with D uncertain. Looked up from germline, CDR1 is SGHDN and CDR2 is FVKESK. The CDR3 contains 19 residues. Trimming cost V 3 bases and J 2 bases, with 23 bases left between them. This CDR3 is CASSHPTPGPISPYNEQFF. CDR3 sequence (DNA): TGTGCCAGCAGCCATCCAACCCCCGGGCCCATAAGCCCCTACAATGAGCAGTTCTTC.